This T cell receptor (beta chain) originates from a study of post-analysis software for immune sequencing data (dated by TCRdb to between 2015 and 2017). Turning to the overall study: Recorded disease courses included relapsing-remitting, secondary progressive and progressive-relapsing multiple sclerosis, with some patients lacking subtype annotation. The patient repertoires were set against roughly eleven previously published healthy control repertoires from donors whose ages ranged from about 6 to 26 years. A subset of samples was prepared in parallel using single-end sample barcoding, then pooled and co-amplified after Illumina adapter ligation. Findings and caveats that apply to the study as a whole: Multiple sclerosis patients had significantly lower normalized Chao1 diversity than controls, a result that suggests substantial peripheral T-cell clonal expansion. The control group was slightly older than the multiple sclerosis patient group. A handful of TRBV segments, including TRBV5-6, TRBV5-1 and TRBV20-1, were significantly more frequent in patients than controls. Strong co-clustering of samples prepared in the same batch was shown by direct clustering with F measure, prompting a batch-effect correction.

There are a few counts of this clonotype. The antigen it recognizes is unknown. Base-call qualities are not available, and no considerably larger clone is one nucleotide away. In the germline V gene, CDR1 corresponds to MNHEY and CDR2 to SVGAGI. The CDR3 runs 12 residues from the cysteine to the phenylalanine. Just the 36-base CDR3 DNA is kept, in frame starting at base 1. After removal of 6 bases from V and 7 bases from J, the junction retains 5 bases not matched to a gene. Library preparation employed PCR. Instrument used: Illumina HiSeq 2500. To reduce PCR and sequencing biases, unique molecular identifiers were incorporated into the TCR beta cDNA libraries. Roughly 500,000 cDNA molecules were obtained for every 1 to 10 million input T cells, so each molecule roughly corresponded to one T cell. Patient libraries were prepared and sequenced with the same protocol used for the earlier healthy control dataset. Within a given batch, samples were prepared together, multiplexed and sequenced on the same HiSeq lane. The authors' analysis ran thus. MIGEC was used to process the raw barcoded reads, and molecular identifier groups with only a single read were discarded before consensus assembly and CDR3 extraction. VDJtools was used for post-analysis of the clonotype tables, with diversity normalized by down-sampling every dataset to the smallest sample size. In repertoire overlap clustering, CDR3 amino acid sequences, but not nucleotide sequences, were matched to correct batch-related cross-sample contamination. TCRdb reran the public reads through fastp at Q25 and MiXCR, keeping productive beta chains. Every CDR3 protein is listed once, alongside the most common genes and DNA of its rows. TCRdb, not the original authors, processed these V and J calls. The sample yields around 710,000 distinct CDR3 sequences; roughly 50% were counted once. The ten biggest clones cover roughly 5.2% of the sample.

To demonstrate the VDJtools post-analysis software, the study profiled TCR beta repertoires from the peripheral blood of 10 to 15 young patients with multiple sclerosis. The multiple sclerosis patients were children and adolescents ranging in age from about 6 to 16 years. This receptor was identified in a girl aged 10 to 17 with multiple sclerosis. The V gene is TRBV6-5 and the J gene is TRBJ2-7, and 8 junction bases match TRBD1. The specimen was blood. The sequenced DNA is TGTGCCAGCAGGTCCCAGGGGGCTGAGCAGTACTTC. It specifies CASRSQGAEQYF.